The 27 T cell receptor beta chains in this list originate from one sample, sequenced in a study of blood T cell repertoires in COVID-19. Measured with immunoSEQ multiplex PCR; TCRdb has only the in-frame clones, and not every one. The data show around 130,000 clones, roughly four fifths seen once. The sample consisted of PBMCs or T cells enriched from blood (not recorded which). These receptors were collected from a woman aged 45-65 years with acute COVID-19.

The genes are TRBV29-1 and TRBJ2-1; TRBD2 matches 7 bases. This CDR3 has 15 residues. V shed 4 bases, J shed 4 bases, and the junction held 10 bases outside the gene matches. The germline gives CDR1 SQVTM, CDR2 ANQGSEA. CDR3 sequence reads: CSVGADYGGYNEQFF. The CDR3 DNA reads TGCAGCGTTGGGGCGGACTACGGGGGGTACAATGAGCAGTTCTTC.

The genes are TRBV29-1 and TRBJ2-1, with 11 bases aligning to TRBD2. Germline V gene sequence: CDR1 SQVTM, CDR2 ANQGSEA. The J segment lost 7 bases and the V segment lost 0 bases, leaving 8 bases of the junction unmatched. CDR3 length: 16 amino acids. This chain's CDR3 is CSVEEELAGDRNEQFF. Here the CDR3 DNA reads TGCAGCGTTGAAGAGGAACTAGCGGGAGATCGTAATGAGCAGTTCTTC.

The chain carries TRBV18 and TRBJ1-4; 7 bases align to TRBD1. The V segment lost 6 bases and the J segment 5 bases; nucleotides outside the gene matches: 9. The CDR3 extends over 15 amino acids. CDR1 KGHSH and CDR2 LQKENI come from the germline V gene. The CDR3 DNA is TGTGCCAGCTCGGAAAGAGGGGGCTTGAATGAAAAACTGTTTTTT. This gives the protein CASSERGGLNEKLFF.

With respect to this clone: The junction and the germline gene differ at one end; a read error may be behind it. The chain is built from TRBV7-2 and TRBJ2-7; 9 positions match TRBD2. Germline V lookup: CDR1 SGHTA, CDR2 FQGNSA. This CDR3 has 16 residues. The CDR3 coding sequence is TGTGCCAGCAGATTAGCGATCGGCGGGAGGGCCGGGGAGCAGTACTTC. Amino acid sequence: CASRLAIGGRAGEQYF. The variable domain in full, completed from reference TRBV7-2 and TRBJ2-7, reads GAGVSQSPSNKVTEKGKDVELRCDPISGHTALYWYRQSLGQGLEFLIYFQGNSAPDKSGLPSDRFSAERTGGSVSTLTIQRTQQEDSAVYLCASRLAIGGRAGEQYFGPGTRLTVT.

This chain joins TRBV7-3 and TRBJ2-1; TRBD2 matches 7 bases. The CDR3 consists of 12 residues. The J segment lost 10 bases and the V segment lost 5 bases, leaving 5 bases of the junction unmatched. CDR1 and CDR2 (germline): SGHTA, FQGTGA. The CDR3 sequence is CASSGAGREQFF. CDR3 in DNA: TGTGCCAGCAGCGGAGCGGGAAGGGAGCAGTTCTTC.

The CDR3 protein is CASSLEQGYLLDGYTF. DNA of the CDR3: TGTGCCAGCAGCTTAGAACAGGGGTACCTTCTCGATGGCTACACCTTC. The chain has TRBV7-2 and TRBJ1-2; 7 bases are a match to TRBD1. This CDR3 comprises 16 residues. The germline gives CDR1 SGHTA, CDR2 FQGNSA. Trimming cost V 1 base and J 6 bases; bases outside gene matches: 11.

This chain uses TRBV19 with TRBJ1-4; 9 bases fit TRBD1. Germline assignment: CDR1 LNHDA and CDR2 SQIVND (reference sequence). The CDR3 extends over 14 amino acids. J gave up 8 bases and V 5 bases, and 6 bases lay outside the gene matches. The CDR3 is CASSLGTGPEKLFF. CDR3 nucleotide sequence: TGTGCCAGTAGTCTCGGGACAGGGCCCGAAAAACTGTTTTTT.

The V and J genes are TRBV19 and TRBJ2-7; 7 positions agree with TRBD1. Germline V lookup: CDR1 LNHDA, CDR2 SQIVND (reference sequence). The CDR3 loop spans 15 amino acids. Trimming took 1 base from V and 6 from J; bases not matched to a gene: 9. This CDR3 reads CASSIVLDRNGEQYF. CDR3 DNA sequence: TGTGCCAGTAGTATAGTCCTGGACAGGAACGGCGAGCAGTACTTC.

For this clone: Since no conserved phenylalanine or tryptophan closes the CDR3, a read error is the likely cause. It is unclear where the CDR3 begins or ends on the DNA, so no DNA is shown, and the CDR3 is as TCRdb lists it. The chain couples TRBV21-1 to TRBJ1-2. TRBV21-1 is a known pseudogene. The CDR3 sequence runs 12 residues, both termini included. The CDR3: CASSKDLRTSGI.

Here the CDR3 reads CASSYGVGQNTGELFF. In nucleotides, the CDR3 is TGTGCCAGCAGTTACGGTGTGGGACAGAACACCGGGGAGCTGTTTTTT. This chain uses TRBV6-5 with TRBJ2-2, with a weak D call TRBD1 (6 bases). Germline CDR1 is MNHEY and CDR2 is SVGAGI. Trimming stripped 2 bases from V and 1 base from J, with 11 bases between. This CDR3 spans 16 amino acids.

The chain joins TRBV5-4 to TRBJ2-2, with 10 bases that match TRBD2. The CDR3 totals 20 residues. V was clipped by 4 bases and J by 0 bases; unmatched bases: 15. Germline values: CDR1 SGHNT, CDR2 YYREEE (reference sequence). As DNA, the CDR3 is TGTGCCAGCAGCACCGCCCCCCTAGCGGGAGAACGAACGAACACCGGGGAGCTGTTTTTT. This gives the protein CASSTAPLAGERTNTGELFF.

The V and J genes are TRBV15 and TRBJ2-6, with a weak D call TRBD1 (6 bases). This CDR3 region has 19 residues. CDR1 is LNHNV and CDR2 is YYDKDF in the germline V gene (reference sequence). Trimming removed 5 bases at V and 3 bases at J, with 23 bases between. CDR3 nucleotides: TGTGCCACCAGCCCCTCGATGGGGCAGGGGCCTTTTGGGGCCAACGTCCTGACTTTC. Translation gives CATSPSMGQGPFGANVLTF.

CDR3 DNA: TGCGCCAGCAGCTTGGAAATAGCGGGAGGGTACAATGAGCAGTTCTTC. It yields the protein CASSLEIAGGYNEQFF. This chain joins TRBV5-1 and TRBJ2-1; TRBD2 agrees at 11 bases. CDR3 size: 16 residues. V lost 0 bases, J lost 4 bases, and 3 bases stayed unmatched. Germline V gene lookup returns CDR1 SGHRS and CDR2 YFSETQ.

The rearrangement links TRBV29-1 to TRBJ1-2, with D uncertain. CDR1 SQVTM and CDR2 ANQGSEA come from the germline V gene. Between the trimmed V and J ends, which lost 0 bases and 3 bases, there was a span of 11 bases. The CDR3 loop spans 14 amino acids. The CDR3 coding sequence is TGCAGCGTTGAAGATGAATTGGCAGACTATGGCTACACCTTC. The encoded protein is CSVEDELADYGYTF.

The chain has TRBV5-5 and TRBJ2-7, with D possibly matching TRBD1 (6 bases). The CDR3 totals 14 residues. Trimming cost V 2 bases and J 5 bases, with 14 bases left between them. The germline gives CDR1 SGHKS, CDR2 YYEKEE (reference sequence). CDR3 nucleotide sequence: TGTGCCAGCAGCTTAACAGGGAGTTGGAACGAGCAGTACTTC. Encoded protein: CASSLTGSWNEQYF.

The chain uses TRBV9 and TRBJ2-4; TRBD1 matches 9 bases. The germline CDR1 and CDR2 sequences are SGDLS and YYNGEE. The junction had 2 bases not matched to a gene; V was cut back by 4 bases and J by 9 bases. The CDR3 runs 12 residues. The CDR3 DNA sequence: TGTGCCAGCAGCATGGACAGGGGCATTCAGTACTTC. It translates to CASSMDRGIQYF.

The count of this clone is one. V and J are TRBV6-6 and TRBJ2-3; D may be TRBD2 (5 bases). Germline loops: CDR1 MNHNY, CDR2 SVGAGI (reference sequence). V lost 5 bases and J 4 bases, leaving 19 bases between the germline ends. This CDR3 region has 16 residues. The CDR3 reads CASSRVGGGTPDTQYF. CDR3 sequence (DNA): TGTGCCAGCAGTAGGGTTGGCGGAGGAACCCCAGATACGCAGTATTTT.

The chain is built from TRBV7-9 and TRBJ2-3, with D possibly matching TRBD2 (6 bases). Germline-derived CDR1 and CDR2 are SEHNR and FQNEAQ (reference sequence). There are 15 residues in the CDR3. V was pared by 6 bases and J by 3 bases, with 16 bases between. This CDR3 is CASRRDLRRTDTQYF. The CDR3 DNA follows: TGTGCCAGCAGACGGGACTTAAGGAGGACAGATACGCAGTATTTT. The complete variable domain, with remaining parts taken from reference TRBV7-9 and TRBJ2-3, reads DTGVSQNPRHKITKRGQNVTFRCDPISEHNRLYWYRQTLGQGPEFLTYFQNEAQLEKSRLLSDRFSAERPKGSFSTLEIQRTEQGDSAMYLCASRRDLRRTDTQYFGPGTRLTVL.

This clone turned up a few times. V is TRBV24-1 and J is TRBJ2-2; 12 nucleotides align to TRBD1. V was clipped by 3 bases and J by 7 bases; unmatched bases: 5. Germline CDR1 is KGHDR and CDR2 is SFDVKD. The CDR3 is made up of 16 amino acids. DNA of the CDR3: TGTGCCACCAGTGATCTAGGGACAGGGGGCATCGGGGAGCTGTTTTTT. This gives the protein CATSDLGTGGIGELFF.

This chain links TRBV6-5 with TRBJ2-3; no reliable D call. V lost 2 bases to trimming and J lost 1 base, with 13 bases between them. The germline CDR1 and CDR2 sequences are MNHEY and SVGAGI. CDR3 size: 16 residues. CDR3 residues: CASSYVGGTRTDTQYF. CDR3 bases: TGTGCCAGCAGTTACGTCGGCGGAACCCGCACAGATACGCAGTATTTT.

The chain uses TRBV7-2 and TRBJ1-6, with a possible D match to TRBD1 (5 bases). V was trimmed by 1 base and J by 7 bases, leaving 11 bases between them. This CDR3 contains 15 residues. Germline CDR1 reads SGHTA; CDR2 reads FQGNSA. The CDR3 coding sequence is TGTGCCAGCAGCTTAGGCGGGGCTACGAATTCACCCCTCCACTTT. Translating it yields CASSLGGATNSPLHF.

The chain uses TRBV5-5 and TRBJ2-1; 12 bases are a match to TRBD2. Germline V lookup: CDR1 SGHKS, CDR2 YYEKEE (reference sequence). This CDR3 region has 16 residues. V lost 0 bases to trimming and J lost 3 bases; unmatched junction nucleotides: 1. Here the CDR3 reads CASSLELAGGYNEQFF. The CDR3 nucleotides read TGTGCCAGCAGCTTGGAACTAGCGGGAGGCTACAATGAGCAGTTCTTC.

V and J are TRBV7-2 and TRBJ2-2, with D perhaps TRBD1 (6 bases). The CDR3 totals 16 residues. Germline CDR1 reads SGHTA; CDR2 reads FQGNSA. Deletions cut 1 base from V and 4 bases from J, with 13 bases between. CDR3 sequence (DNA): TGTGCCAGCAGCTTAGAAACAGGGCTCAGCACCGGGGAGCTGTTTTTT. As protein: CASSLETGLSTGELFF.

The rearrangement joins TRBV7-9 to TRBJ2-7; 10 bases are shared with TRBD1. Germline V gene data show CDR1 as SEHNR and CDR2 as FQNEAQ (reference sequence). The junction had 7 bases not matched to a gene; V was cut back by 5 bases and J by 3 bases. The CDR3 runs 15 residues. The DNA of the CDR3 is TGTGCCAGCAGCGCCGGGGACAGGGGAGACTACGAGCAGTACTTC. Protein: CASSAGDRGDYEQYF.

This clone was found many times. The chain combines TRBV7-2 with TRBJ2-7; TRBD1 aligns across 9 bases. Trimming cost V 6 bases and J 7 bases; bases outside gene matches: 13. Germline-derived CDR1 and CDR2 are SGHTA and FQGNSA. The CDR3 consists of 15 residues. CDR3 protein: CASRPLQGAQEEQYF. In DNA, the CDR3 is TGTGCCAGCAGACCTCTACAGGGGGCGCAGGAAGAGCAGTACTTC.

J is TRBJ1-2 and V is TRBV28; 7 bases match TRBD1. Germline loops: CDR1 MDHEN, CDR2 SYDVKM. V was pared by 1 base and J by 7 bases, with 0 bases of the junction left unmatched. This CDR3 is built from 12 residues. The CDR3 sequence is CASSLYRGGYTF. As DNA, the CDR3 is TGTGCCAGCAGTTTATACAGGGGTGGCTACACCTTC.

The chain has TRBV25-1 and TRBJ1-6; D perhaps matches TRBD1 (5 bases). The V gene's germline CDR1 is MGHDK and CDR2 SYGVNS. V was shortened by 5 bases and J by 8 bases, with 10 bases between the two germline ends. This CDR3 has 13 amino acids. The CDR3 spells CASSQARDSPLHF. The CDR3, as DNA: TGTGCCAGCAGTCAAGCCAGGGATTCACCCCTCCACTTT.